The sequence of this T cell receptor beta chain was determined in a study of cytomegalovirus exposure and HLA in healthy donors. The V gene's germline CDR1 is LNHDA and CDR2 SQIVND (reference sequence). CDR3 length: 16 amino acids. The junction had 7 bases not matched to a gene; V was cut back by 2 bases and J by 2 bases. It was with 60 Vbeta and 13 Jbeta primers that the PCR ran. Method: immunoSEQ multiplex PCR; TCRdb's copy keeps in-frame clones and lacks some. The sample is made up of about 110,000 clones, and the top ten hold around 3.4% of it. This rearrangement joins TRBV19 to TRBJ2-5; TRBD1 aligns across 8 bases. Sequenced input: PBMCs. The TCR was taken from a man aged 25-45 years in good health and CMV-seronegative. The CDR3 spells CASSIFGQGWQETQYF. As DNA, the CDR3 is TGTGCCAGTAGTATATTCGGACAGGGCTGGCAAGAGACCCAGTACTTC.